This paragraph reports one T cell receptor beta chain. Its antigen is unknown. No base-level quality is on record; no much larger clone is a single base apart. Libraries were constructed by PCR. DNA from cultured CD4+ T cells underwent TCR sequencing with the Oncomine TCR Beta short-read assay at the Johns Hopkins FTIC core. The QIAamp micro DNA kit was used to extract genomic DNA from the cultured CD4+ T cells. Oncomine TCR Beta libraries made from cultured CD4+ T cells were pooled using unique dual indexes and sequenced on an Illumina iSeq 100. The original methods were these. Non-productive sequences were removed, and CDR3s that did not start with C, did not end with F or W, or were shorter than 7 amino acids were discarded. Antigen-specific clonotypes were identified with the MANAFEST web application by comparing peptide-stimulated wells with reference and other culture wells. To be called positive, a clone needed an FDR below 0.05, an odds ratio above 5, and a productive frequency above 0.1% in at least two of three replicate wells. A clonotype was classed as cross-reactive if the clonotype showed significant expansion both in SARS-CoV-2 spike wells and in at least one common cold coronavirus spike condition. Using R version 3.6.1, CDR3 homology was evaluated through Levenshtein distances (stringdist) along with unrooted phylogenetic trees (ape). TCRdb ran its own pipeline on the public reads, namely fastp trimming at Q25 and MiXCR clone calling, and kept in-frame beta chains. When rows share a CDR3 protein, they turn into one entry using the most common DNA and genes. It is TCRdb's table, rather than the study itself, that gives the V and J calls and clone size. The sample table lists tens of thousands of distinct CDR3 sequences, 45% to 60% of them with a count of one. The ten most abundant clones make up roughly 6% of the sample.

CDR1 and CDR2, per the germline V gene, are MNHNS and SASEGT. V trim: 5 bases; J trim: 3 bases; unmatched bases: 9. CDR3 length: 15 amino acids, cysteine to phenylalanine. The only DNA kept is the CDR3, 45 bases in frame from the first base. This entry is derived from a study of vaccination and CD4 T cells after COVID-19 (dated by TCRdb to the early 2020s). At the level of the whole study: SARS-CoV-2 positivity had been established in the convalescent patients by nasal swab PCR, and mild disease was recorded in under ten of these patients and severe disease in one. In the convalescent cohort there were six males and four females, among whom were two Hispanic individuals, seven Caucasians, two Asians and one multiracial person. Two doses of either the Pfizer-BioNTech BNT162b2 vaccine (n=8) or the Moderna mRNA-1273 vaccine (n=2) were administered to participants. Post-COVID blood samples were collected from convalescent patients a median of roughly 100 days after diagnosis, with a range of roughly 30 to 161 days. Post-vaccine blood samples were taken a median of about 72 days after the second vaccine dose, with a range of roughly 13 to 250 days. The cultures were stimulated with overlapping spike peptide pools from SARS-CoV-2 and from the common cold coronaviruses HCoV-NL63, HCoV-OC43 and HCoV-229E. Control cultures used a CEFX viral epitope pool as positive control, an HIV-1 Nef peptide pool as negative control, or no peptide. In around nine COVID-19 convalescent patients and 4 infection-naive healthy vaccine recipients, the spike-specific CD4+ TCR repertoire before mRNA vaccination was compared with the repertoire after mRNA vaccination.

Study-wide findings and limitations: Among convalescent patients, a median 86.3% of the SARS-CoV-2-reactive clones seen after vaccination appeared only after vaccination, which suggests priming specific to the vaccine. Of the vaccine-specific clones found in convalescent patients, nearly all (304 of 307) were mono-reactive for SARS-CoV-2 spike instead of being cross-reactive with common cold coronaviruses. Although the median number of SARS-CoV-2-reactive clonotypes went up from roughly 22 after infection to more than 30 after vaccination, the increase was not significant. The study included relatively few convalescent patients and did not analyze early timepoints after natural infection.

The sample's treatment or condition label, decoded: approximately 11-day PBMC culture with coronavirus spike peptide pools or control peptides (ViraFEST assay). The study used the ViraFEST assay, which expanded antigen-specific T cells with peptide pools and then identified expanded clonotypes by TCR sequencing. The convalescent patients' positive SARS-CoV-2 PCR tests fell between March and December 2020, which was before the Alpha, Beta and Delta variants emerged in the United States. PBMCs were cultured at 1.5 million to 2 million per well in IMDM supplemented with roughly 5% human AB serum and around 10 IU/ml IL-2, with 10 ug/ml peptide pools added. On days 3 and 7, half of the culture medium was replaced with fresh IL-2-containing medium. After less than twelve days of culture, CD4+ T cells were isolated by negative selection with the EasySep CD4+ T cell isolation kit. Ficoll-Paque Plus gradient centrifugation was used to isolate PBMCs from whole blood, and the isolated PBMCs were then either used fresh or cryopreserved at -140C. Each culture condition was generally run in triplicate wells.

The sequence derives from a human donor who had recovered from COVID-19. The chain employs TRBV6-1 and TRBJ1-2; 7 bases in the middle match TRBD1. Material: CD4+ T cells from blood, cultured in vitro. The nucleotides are TGTGCCAGCAGTCGAATCGGGACAGCCGACTATGGCTACACCTTC. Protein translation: CASSRIGTADYGYTF.